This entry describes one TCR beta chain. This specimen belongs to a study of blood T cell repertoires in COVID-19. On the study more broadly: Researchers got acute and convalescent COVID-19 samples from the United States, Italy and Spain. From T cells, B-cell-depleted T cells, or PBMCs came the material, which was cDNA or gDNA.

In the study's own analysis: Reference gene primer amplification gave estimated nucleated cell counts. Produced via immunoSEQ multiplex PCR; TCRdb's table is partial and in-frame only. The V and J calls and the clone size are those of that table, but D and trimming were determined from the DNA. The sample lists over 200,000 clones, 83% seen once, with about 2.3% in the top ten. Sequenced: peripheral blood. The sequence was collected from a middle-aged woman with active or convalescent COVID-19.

The CDR3 here is CASSFPGQSSRDTEAFF. As DNA, the CDR3 is TGCGCCAGCAGCTTCCCGGGACAGTCATCGAGGGACACTGAAGCTTTCTTT. This chain connects TRBV5-1 to TRBJ1-1, with 7 bases that match TRBD1. V lost 2 bases, J lost 3 bases, and 13 bases stayed unmatched. The CDR3 extends over 17 amino acids. The germline V gene encodes CDR1 SGHRS and CDR2 YFSETQ.